Below are 9 T cell receptor beta chains sequenced from a single sample in a study of response to subunit inactivated influenza vaccine. TCRdb re-derived calls from the RT-PCR reads in MiXCR, one entry per CDR3 protein. The sample consists of more than 450,000 distinct CDR3 sequences, approximately 10% of them appearing once. The sample was also linked to a second study, of T cells expressing NK-cell markers. From that second work: In generating TCR beta cDNA, 5'RACE template switching with UMIs was used.

Sequences were derived from PBMCs from blood, sampled on the day of vaccination. The receptors originated from a middle-aged man who received an inactivated influenza vaccine.

The V gene is TRBV20-1, the J gene TRBJ1-4, with TRBD1 matching 7 bases. CDR1 DFQATT and CDR2 SNEGSKA come from the germline V gene (reference sequence). The CDR3 is 15 amino acids. V was clipped by 0 bases and J by 3 bases; unmatched bases: 4. The CDR3 DNA sequence: TGCAGTGCTAGAGAGCGTGGGACAGCTAATGAAAAACTGTTTTTT. This gives the protein CSARERGTANEKLFF.

This clonotype was counted between two and nine times. The V and J genes are TRBV12-3 or TRBV12-4 and TRBJ2-1; D is tentatively TRBD1 or TRBD2 (6 bases each). The CDR3 runs to 13 residues. Trimming left V 6 bases short and J 6 bases short, with 12 bases between. CDR3 DNA: TGTGCCAGCAGCCCCGGGGGCCTCAATGAGCAGTTCTTC. Its protein product is CASSPGGLNEQFF.

With regard to this clonotype: The junction shows a germline mismatch at one end, possibly a read error. This sequence joins TRBV5-1 and TRBJ2-1, with 12 positions matching TRBD2. Germline V gene lookup returns CDR1 SGHRS and CDR2 YFSETQ. The CDR3 is 16 residues long. The CDR3 loop reads CARSLGASGRVNEQFF. For the CDR3, the DNA is TGCGCCCGCAGCTTGGGGGCTAGCGGGAGGGTTAATGAGCAGTTCTTC.

The chain combines TRBV11-2 with TRBJ2-1; D remains ambiguous. From germline, CDR1 is SGHAT and CDR2 FQNNGV. Trimming took off 1 base at V and 1 base at J, with 11 bases between the two ends. The CDR3 has 16 amino acids. The CDR3 loop is CASSLGGWGSYNEQFF. Written as DNA, the CDR3 is TGTGCCAGCAGCTTAGGGGGATGGGGTTCCTACAATGAGCAGTTCTTC.

In this sample, this clonotype turned up a few times. The chain employs TRBV20-1 and TRBJ2-7; 11 nucleotides line up with TRBD2. The germline gives CDR1 DFQATT, CDR2 SNEGSKA (reference sequence). V gave up 1 base and J gave up 2 bases; unmatched junction bases: 10. This CDR3 spans 17 amino acids. The CDR3 region is CSARGEQRLAGPYEQYF. CDR3 sequence (DNA): TGCAGTGCTAGAGGAGAACAGCGACTAGCGGGACCCTACGAGCAGTACTTC.

The sample holds many counts of this clonotype. The chain employs TRBV7-2 and TRBJ2-7, with D perhaps TRBD1 (5 bases). The germline V gene encodes CDR1 SGHTA and CDR2 FQGNSA. The CDR3 runs to 14 residues. The V and J ends lost 6 bases and 1 base respectively, with 13 bases between them. In DNA, the CDR3 is TGTGCCAGCAGTACGGCAGGGCCGTCCTACGAGCAGTACTTC. As protein: CASSTAGPSYEQYF.

This chain connects TRBV2 to TRBJ2-7, with D possibly matching TRBD1 (5 bases). V lost 1 base, J lost 3 bases, and 13 bases lay in between. CDR3 length: 15 amino acids. From germline, CDR1 is SNHLY and CDR2 FYNNEI. The CDR3 reads CASSEVLGRGYEQYF. DNA of the CDR3: TGTGCCAGCAGTGAAGTTCTGGGTAGGGGCTACGAGCAGTACTTC.

This clonotype was observed at least ten times. V is TRBV12-3 or TRBV12-4 and J is TRBJ2-5, with D tentatively TRBD1 or TRBD2 (5 bases each). The CDR3 is 14 amino acids. V was clipped by 5 bases and J by 5 bases, with 15 bases between them. CDR3: CASSGFGARETQYF. CDR3 DNA sequence: TGTGCCAGCAGTGGGTTCGGGGCGCGGGAGACCCAGTACTTC.

This clonotype turned up a few times. The chain employs TRBV5-1 and TRBJ2-3; D ambiguous. The CDR3 runs 14 residues. Germline assignment: CDR1 SGHRS and CDR2 YFSETQ. V was trimmed by 4 bases and J by 4 bases, leaving 13 bases between them. The DNA for the CDR3 is TGCGCCAGCAGCCACAGAGGCCCTCCAGATACGCAGTATTTT. The encoded protein is CASSHRGPPDTQYF.